A selection of T cell receptor beta chains follows, all from one sample in a study of T cell repertoires in ileal Crohn's disease. Clones were read by immunoSEQ multiplex PCR, and TCRdb kept only the in-frame ones, dropping some. The sample consists of over 9,000 clones, under 85% of them appearing once. Sequenced material: ileal tissue. The origin of the receptors is an adult with Crohn's disease. CDR3s include the opening cysteine and the closing phenylalanine or tryptophan. Fields, in order: V gene, D gene, clone size, J gene, CDR3 protein, CDR3 DNA. A D gene is named only where the DNA matches it firmly. The size of a clone is reported for some rows only, either as once, few or many, or as a class for expanded clones.

TRBV5-1	-	-	TRBJ2-7	CASSAGQNYEQYF	TGCGCCAGCAGCGCCGGACAGAACTACGAGCAGTACTTC
TRBV5-1	TRBD1	-	TRBJ2-7	CASSFLGQGYEQYF	TGCGCCAGCAGCTTTTTGGGACAGGGGTACGAGCAGTACTTC
TRBV19	-	-	TRBJ1-2	CATHGGGARGYGYTF	TGTGCCACCCACGGAGGGGGGGCGCGAGGCTATGGCTACACCTTC
TRBV7-2	-	-	TRBJ2-7	CASSLGRGNSYEQYF	TGTGCCAGCAGCTTAGGTCGAGGGAACTCCTACGAGCAGTACTTC
TRBV4-3	-	-	TRBJ1-6	CASSQVEWSPLHF	TGCGCCAGCAGCCAAGTGGAGTGGTCACCCCTCCACTTT
TRBV19	TRBD1	-	TRBJ2-3	CASRGTGFADTQYF	TGTGCCAGTCGAGGGACAGGGTTCGCAGATACGCAGTATTTT
TRBV5-1	TRBD2	-	TRBJ2-2	CASSLVGLAAGELFF	TGCGCCAGCAGCTTGGTCGGACTAGCGGCCGGGGAGCTGTTTTTT
TRBV5-6	TRBD1	-	TRBJ2-5	CASSIDGQGRETQYF	TGTGCCAGCAGCATCGACGGACAGGGTAGGGAGACCCAGTACTTC
TRBV5-5	-	-	TRBJ2-2	CASTPWPGNTGELFF	TGTGCCAGCACCCCGTGGCCGGGGAACACCGGGGAGCTGTTTTTT
TRBV25-1	TRBD1	few	TRBJ1-2	CASSGTGVYGYTF	TGTGCCAGCAGCGGGACAGGGGTCTATGGCTACACCTTC
TRBV2	-	-	TRBJ1-2	CASSESPGYGYTF	TGTGCCAGCAGTGAATCTCCGGGCTATGGCTACACCTTC
TRBV29-1	-	-	TRBJ1-2	CSVLSGGYGGYTF	TGCAGCGTTTTGTCGGGAGGCTACGGGGGCTACACCTTC
TRBV19	-	-	TRBJ1-6	CASSIQGLNNSPLHF	TGTGCCAGTAGTATCCAGGGTTTAAATAATTCACCCCTCCACTTT
TRBV5-4	TRBD2	-	TRBJ2-3	CASSLRMGGGTDTQYF	TGTGCCAGCAGCTTGAGGATGGGGGGGGGCACAGATACGCAGTATTTT
TRBV7-8	-	-	TRBJ2-1	CASSSSRGISYNEQFF	TGTGCCAGCAGCTCCTCTCGGGGTATCTCCTACAATGAGCAGTTCTTC
TRBV14	-	-	TRBJ1-2	CASSQQFNYGYTF	TGTGCCAGCAGCCAGCAGTTTAACTATGGCTACACCTTC
TRBV5-3	-	-	TRBJ1-5	CARSRRKRERSNQPQHF	TGTGCCAGAAGCAGGAGGAAGAGGGAGAGGAGCAATCAGCCCCAGCATTTT
TRBV2	TRBD2	-	TRBJ2-3	CASRGTITDTQYF	TGTGCCAGCAGGGGGACTATCACAGATACGCAGTATTTT
TRBV4-3	TRBD1	-	TRBJ2-2	CASSQARGRTGELFF	TGCGCCAGCAGCCAAGCGAGGGGGCGAACCGGGGAGCTGTTTTTT
TRBV2	TRBD1	-	TRBJ1-5	CASRWGQGANQPQHF	TGTGCCAGCAGGTGGGGACAGGGAGCGAATCAGCCCCAGCATTTT
TRBV2	-	once	TRBJ1-6	CASGSQGSYNSPLHF	TGTGCCAGCGGTTCACAGGGTTCCTATAATTCACCCCTCCACTTT
TRBV5-1	-	-	TRBJ1-1	CASSLVSGDTEAFF	TGCGCCAGCAGCTTGGTTTCGGGGGACACTGAAGCTTTCTTT
TRBV4-3	-	-	TRBJ1-2	CASSQDFASTNYGYTF	TGCGCCAGCAGCCAAGATTTCGCCTCTACCAACTATGGCTACACCTTC
TRBV29-1	-	-	TRBJ2-5	CSVNGGETQYF	TGCAGCGTCAATGGAGGGGAGACCCAGTACTTC
TRBV5-3	-	few	TRBJ1-1	CARSLVGANTEAFF	TGTGCCAGAAGCTTGGTGGGGGCCAACACTGAAGCTTTCTTT
TRBV4-1	-	-	TRBJ2-1	CASSGPSRGDEQFF	TGCGCCAGCAGCGGACCCTCGCGCGGGGATGAGCAGTTCTTC
TRBV5-1	-	-	TRBJ2-3	CASSLLGQSLYF	TGCGCCAGCAGCCTACTGGGACAATCTCTGTATTTT
TRBV7-2	TRBD2	-	TRBJ2-5	CASSSGVGGADWETQYF	TGTGCCAGCAGCTCGGGGGTCGGGGGGGCTGACTGGGAGACCCAGTACTTC
TRBV7-9	TRBD1	-	TRBJ1-5	CASSLGSTGAPNQPQHF	TGTGCCAGCAGCTTGGGCTCAACAGGGGCCCCCAATCAGCCCCAGCATTTT
TRBV30	-	-	TRBJ2-2	CAWSVPQFGGPNTGELFF	TGTGCCTGGAGTGTACCCCAATTCGGGGGACCGAACACCGGGGAGCTGTTTTTT
TRBV5-6	-	-	TRBJ1-6	CASAEFVNRGNSPLHF	TGTGCCTCGGCGGAGTTCGTCAACCGGGGAAATTCACCCCTCCACTTT
TRBV19	TRBD1	-	TRBJ2-5	CASSIGTGAGQTQYF	TGTGCCAGTAGTATCGGCACAGGGGCAGGTCAGACCCAGTACTTC
TRBV6-1	-	-	TRBJ2-6	CASSEYRAAGGANVLTF	TGTGCCAGCAGTGAATACAGGGCCGCAGGTGGGGCCAACGTCCTGACTTTC